This TCR beta chain comes out of a study of blood T cell repertoires in COVID-19. From germline, CDR1 is SGHVS and CDR2 FQNEAQ. The CDR3 runs to 13 residues. Trimming took off 1 base at V and 8 bases at J, with 8 bases between the two ends. Measured with immunoSEQ multiplex PCR; TCRdb has only the in-frame clones, and not every one. The table lists 380,000 or so clones, 88% of them singletons. The clonotype comes from a woman under 40 with acute COVID-19. The chain links TRBV7-8 to TRBJ2-2; a weak D match, TRBD2 (5 bases). What was sequenced was PBMCs or T cells enriched from blood (not recorded which). This CDR3 reads CASSLVRDGELFF. The CDR3 DNA is TGTGCCAGCAGCTTAGTACGGGATGGGGAGCTGTTTTTT. The complete variable domain, with remaining parts taken from reference TRBV7-8 and TRBJ2-2, reads GAGVSQSPRYKVAKRGQDVALRCDPISGHVSLFWYQQALGQGPEFLTYFQNEAQLDKSGLPSDRFFAERPEGSVSTLKIQRTQQEDSAVYLCASSLVRDGELFFGEGSRLTVL.